These 17 T cell receptor beta chains originate from one sample sequenced in a study of CD8 T cells in ankylosing spondylitis. TCRdb processed the 5' RACE reads anew with MiXCR; each CDR3 protein has one entry. The sample shows about 240,000 distinct CDR3 sequences, over 8.5% of them seen only once. The sample taken for sequencing was blood, either unsorted or a sorted T cell fraction (not recorded which). Receptor source: a male donor with ankylosing spondylitis or in good health (not recorded which).

This clonotype was seen only a few times. The CDR3 here is CASSQVQGVYEQYF. CDR3 DNA: TGTGCCAGCAGCCAGGTGCAGGGGGTCTACGAGCAGTACTTC. V gene TRBV12-3 or TRBV12-4 combines with J gene TRBJ2-7, with 7 positions matching TRBD1. Unmatched junction bases numbered 8, after V lost 6 bases and J lost 3 bases. This CDR3 comprises 14 residues.

The V gene is TRBV20-1, the J gene TRBJ2-1, with 8 bases lining up with TRBD2. Germline loops: CDR1 DFQATT, CDR2 SNEGSKA (reference sequence). Unmatched junction bases numbered 19, after V lost 6 bases and J lost 9 bases. The CDR3 has 16 amino acids. CDR3 residues: CSATTTLSGKGSEQFF. The DNA for the CDR3 is TGCAGTGCAACCACCACCCTTAGCGGGAAGGGGAGTGAGCAGTTCTTC.

The CDR3 reads CSAAGSNYGYTF. CDR3 DNA: TGCAGTGCCGCGGGGTCCAACTATGGCTACACCTTC. V usage is TRBV20-1 and J usage is TRBJ1-2; D unclear. The CDR3 sequence is 12 residues long. V was pared by 6 bases and J by 2 bases, with 10 bases between. Germline CDR1 reads DFQATT; CDR2 reads SNEGSKA (reference sequence).

This clonotype has at least ten counts. This chain links TRBV20-1 with TRBJ2-1; 15 nucleotides agree with TRBD2. Per the germline V gene, CDR1 is DFQATT and CDR2 is SNEGSKA (reference sequence). J gave up 9 bases and V 5 bases, and 5 bases lay outside the gene matches. CDR3 size: 14 residues. The CDR3 is CSALGLAGGSEQFF. CDR3 in DNA: TGCAGTGCTTTGGGACTAGCGGGAGGAAGTGAGCAGTTCTTC.

This clonotype was picked up many times. J is TRBJ1-1 and V is TRBV7-2; no clear D gene. V was trimmed by 1 base and J by 11 bases, leaving 14 bases between them. CDR1 and CDR2 (germline): SGHTA, FQGNSA. The CDR3 runs to 13 residues. CDR3 coding DNA: TGTGCCAGCAGCTTAGGTGAGGGATCCGGGGCTTTCTTT. Amino acids: CASSLGEGSGAFF.

This clonotype was seen at least ten times. This chain joins TRBV20-1 and TRBJ2-3; 7 positions agree with TRBD1. V was clipped by 2 bases and J by 3 bases; unmatched bases: 5. The CDR3 runs to 14 residues. In germline, CDR1 is DFQATT, CDR2 SNEGSKA (reference sequence). In nucleotides, the CDR3 is TGCAGTGCTAGACAAGCGACAGGGACAGATACGCAGTATTTT. Encoded protein: CSARQATGTDTQYF.

This clonotype occurred many times. V and J are TRBV3-1 and TRBJ1-5, with D perhaps TRBD1 (6 bases). CDR1 is LGHDT, CDR2 YNNKEL, per germline (reference sequence). Between the trimmed V and J ends, which lost 0 bases and 2 bases, there was a span of 11 bases. The CDR3 consists of 16 residues. The CDR3 bases are TGTGCCAGCAGCCAAGATCCTCCAGGGGGCAATCAGCCCCAGCATTTT. Protein product: CASSQDPPGGNQPQHF.

In this sample, this clonotype turned up many times. The chain carries TRBV27 and TRBJ2-1; 9 positions agree with TRBD2. V was clipped by 5 bases and J by 5 bases; unmatched bases: 10. The CDR3 is 16 residues long. Germline lookup yields CDR1 MNHEY and CDR2 SMNVEV (reference sequence). CDR3 nucleotides: TGTGCCAGCAGTCTACGACTAGCGGCCCTCCACAATGAGCAGTTCTTC. Translated: CASSLRLAALHNEQFF.

This clonotype was observed at least ten times. The chain carries TRBV4-2 and TRBJ2-7, with a tentative D call TRBD1 (5 bases). CDR3 length: 14 amino acids. The V end was cut by 1 base, the J end by 2 bases, with 9 bases between. Germline CDR1 reads LGHNA; CDR2 reads YNFKEQ. The CDR3 sequence is CASSQAGNPYEQYF. The CDR3 bases are TGTGCCAGCAGCCAAGCAGGGAATCCCTACGAGCAGTACTTC.

This clonotype showed up many times. The chain recombines TRBV29-1 with TRBJ2-2; 13 bases are a match to TRBD2. Germline CDR1 SQVTM, CDR2 ANQGSEA. The CDR3 has 17 residues. In DNA, the CDR3 is TGCAGTACTTTGGGGACTAGCGGGAACGCGAACACCGGGGAGCTGTTTTTT. Translation gives CSTLGTSGNANTGELFF.

This clonotype was counted a few times. V gene TRBV5-6 combines with J gene TRBJ2-3; D is perhaps TRBD1 (6 bases). This CDR3 comprises 17 residues. Germline V CDR1 and CDR2: SGHDT, YYEEEE. Trimming stripped 4 bases from V and 2 bases from J, with 20 bases between. CDR3 loop: CASSRLSTGSVTDTQYF. The CDR3 coding sequence is TGTGCCAGCAGCCGCCTCTCTACAGGGAGCGTCACAGATACGCAGTATTTT.

This clonotype was seen only a few times. This chain uses TRBV11-2 with TRBJ2-5; 13 bases are shared with TRBD2. This CDR3 spans 18 amino acids. Germline CDR1 SGHAT, CDR2 FQNNGV. The junction had 8 bases not matched to a gene; V was cut back by 2 bases and J by 2 bases. The CDR3 loop reads CASSLRWTSGRSQETQYF. Here the CDR3 DNA reads TGTGCCAGCAGCTTAAGGTGGACTAGCGGGAGAAGTCAAGAGACCCAGTACTTC.

This clonotype was counted many times. The CDR3 protein is CSACGQESSDTQYF. The DNA of the CDR3 is TGCAGTGCTTGTGGACAGGAGTCGTCGGATACGCAGTATTTT. V gene TRBV20-1 combines with J gene TRBJ2-3, with 7 bases that match TRBD1. This CDR3 has 14 residues. Germline V gene sequence: CDR1 DFQATT, CDR2 SNEGSKA (reference sequence). The V and J ends lost 5 bases and 6 bases, in that order; junction bases with no gene match: 11.

This clonotype was seen repeatedly, ten times or more. CDR3: CASSLQGTSNQPQHF. The CDR3 coding sequence is TGCGCCAGCAGCTTGCAGGGGACTAGCAATCAGCCCCAGCATTTT. V and J are TRBV5-1 and TRBJ1-5; a possible D gene is TRBD1 (6 bases). This CDR3 is 15 amino acids long. Trimming removed 1 base from V and 0 bases from J, with 8 bases in between. Germline lookup yields CDR1 SGHRS and CDR2 YFSETQ.

This clonotype was detected many times. The rearrangement links TRBV18 to TRBJ2-3, with D possibly called TRBD1 or TRBD2 (6 bases each). This CDR3 spans 15 amino acids. V was cut by 6 bases and J by 7 bases, with 20 bases left in between. Germline CDR1 KGHSH, CDR2 LQKENI. The CDR3 region is CASSLRGPSANTQYF. The CDR3 nucleotides read TGTGCCAGCTCCCTCCGGGGGCCTTCTGCTAATACGCAGTATTTT.

This clonotype was counted at least ten times. The rearrangement links TRBV15 to TRBJ1-2; D is possibly TRBD1 (5 bases). V was clipped by 0 bases and J by 1 base, with 15 bases between them. This CDR3 region has 17 residues. Germline V CDR1 and CDR2: LNHNV, YYDKDF (reference sequence). DNA of the CDR3: TGTGCCACCAGCAGAGATACGACCAGGGATTTTAACTATGGCTACACCTTC. Protein sequence: CATSRDTTRDFNYGYTF.

This clonotype has a count of ten or more. The CDR3 here is CASSYSDLTGELFF. The CDR3 DNA follows: TGTGCCAGCAGTTACTCAGACCTCACCGGGGAGCTGTTTTTT. The rearrangement links TRBV6-5 to TRBJ2-2, with D uncertain. V lost 0 bases and J 4 bases, leaving 6 bases between the germline ends. The CDR3 is 14 residues long. CDR1 MNHEY and CDR2 SVGAGI come from the germline V gene.